The rows below give T cell receptor beta chains drawn from one sample of a study of response to subunit inactivated influenza vaccine. TCRdb called the RT-PCR reads again in MiXCR, with one record for every CDR3 protein. Altogether more than 600,000 distinct CDR3 sequences are present, around a sixth being singletons, with the ten largest covering approximately 11%. Specimen: PBMCs from blood, collected more than 4 days after vaccination. These receptors originate from a man between 50 and 59 years old who received an inactivated influenza vaccine. CDR3s include the opening cysteine and the closing phenylalanine or tryptophan. A D gene is named only where the DNA matches it firmly. A row's size may be missing; if present it is once, few, many or a size class.

j_call	v_call	d_call	clone_size	cdr3_aa	cdr3_nt
TRBJ2-5	TRBV5-6	TRBD2	few	CASSPVAGGIQGTQYF	TGTGCCAGCAGCCCGGTAGCGGGAGGGATACAAGGGACCCAGTACTTC
TRBJ2-5	TRBV20-1	NA	NA	CSARDLTSIGRMGETQYF	TGCAGTGCTAGAGATTTAACTAGCATAGGGAGAATGGGAGAGACCCAGTACTTC
TRBJ2-7	TRBV5-1	TRBD2	NA	CASSLFGLVPYEQYF	TGCGCCAGCAGCTTGTTCGGACTAGTCCCCTACGAGCAGTACTTC
TRBJ2-3	TRBV7-3	NA	few	CASSLLGVSAQYF	TGTGCCAGCAGCCTACTAGGGGTTTCGGCGCAGTATTTT
TRBJ2-7	TRBV7-2	TRBD1	NA	CASSPNRDRAYEQYF	TGTGCCAGCAGCCCAAACCGGGACAGAGCCTACGAGCAGTACTTC
TRBJ2-3	TRBV2	NA	few	CASSEYQGIGDTQYF	TGTGCCAGCAGTGAATATCAGGGTATCGGGGATACGCAGTATTTT
TRBJ1-2	TRBV5-1	TRBD1	many	CASKRGGQDYGYTF	TGCGCCAGCAAAAGAGGGGGCCAGGACTATGGCTACACCTTC
TRBJ2-5	TRBV29-1	NA	many	CSVGGAEETQYF	TGCAGCGTAGGGGGGGCAGAAGAGACCCAGTACTTC
TRBJ2-3	TRBV2	TRBD1	NA	CASSESGTGGAGDTQYF	TGTGCCAGCAGTGAATCCGGGACAGGGGGCGCGGGAGATACGCAGTATTTT
TRBJ1-1	TRBV7-2	NA	few	CASSLLRQDTEAFF	TGTGCCAGCAGCTTACTCCGGCAGGACACTGAAGCTTTCTTT
TRBJ2-7	TRBV5-1	TRBD1	few	CASSLRVGTGTHEQYF	TGCGCCAGCAGCCTACGCGTCGGGACAGGGACCCACGAGCAGTACTTC
TRBJ2-3	TRBV9	NA	NA	CASSVMGTGTDTQYF	TGTGCCAGCAGCGTTATGGGGACTGGCACAGATACGCAGTATTTT
TRBJ2-3	TRBV5-1	TRBD2	NA	CASQKGGLGDTQYF	TGCGCCAGCCAAAAGGGAGGGCTGGGAGATACGCAGTATTTT
TRBJ1-1	TRBV5-1	NA	NA	CASSSIQGVGTEAFF	TGCGCCAGCAGCTCCATACAGGGAGTTGGCACTGAAGCTTTCTTT
TRBJ1-5	TRBV18	TRBD1	NA	CASSPWGTGVGQPQHF	TGTGCCAGCTCACCATGGGGGACAGGGGTCGGTCAGCCCCAGCATTTT
TRBJ2-2	TRBV7-2	TRBD2	NA	CASSRTSGGMEAGELFF	TGTGCCAGCAGCCGAACTAGCGGGGGAATGGAGGCCGGGGAGCTGTTTTTT
TRBJ1-2	TRBV12-3/TRBV12-4	NA	NA	CASTVGGTSYGYTF	TGTGCCAGCACTGTCGGCGGGACAAGCTATGGCTACACCTTC
TRBJ1-1	TRBV6-1	TRBD1	few	CASRGRGLTEAFF	TGTGCCAGCAGAGGCAGGGGGCTCACTGAAGCTTTCTTT
TRBJ1-2	TRBV2	TRBD1	NA	CASGRGAFGYTF	TGTGCCAGCGGCAGGGGGGCCTTTGGCTACACCTTC
TRBJ1-1	TRBV20-1	TRBD1	few	CSARQRQGGTEAFF	TGCAGTGCTAGACAAAGACAGGGGGGCACTGAAGCTTTCTTT
TRBJ2-7	TRBV7-9	NA	NA	CASSPVGGRYEQYF	TGTGCCAGCAGCCCCGTCGGGGGGCGGTACGAGCAGTACTTC
TRBJ2-7	TRBV5-1	NA	few	CASSPAGVPSHEQYF	TGCGCCAGCAGCCCCGCGGGCGTCCCATCCCACGAGCAGTACTTC
TRBJ2-2	TRBV5-1	TRBD1	NA	CASSLGTALLNTGELFF	TGCGCCAGCAGCCTCGGGACAGCCCTACTAAACACCGGGGAGCTGTTTTTT
TRBJ2-1	TRBV27	TRBD2	many	CASSLTSGGYSYNEQFF	TGTGCCAGCAGTTTAACTAGCGGGGGCTACTCCTACAATGAGCAGTTCTTC
TRBJ2-1	TRBV3-1	NA	NA	CASSFGESYNEQFF	TGTGCCAGCAGCTTTGGGGAATCCTACAATGAGCAGTTCTTC
TRBJ2-1	TRBV20-1	NA	few	CSALRAWGHEQFF	TGCAGTGCTCTCAGGGCCTGGGGGCATGAGCAGTTCTTC
TRBJ2-1	TRBV20-1	NA	many	CSARRDNEQFF	TGCAGTGCTAGAAGGGACAATGAGCAGTTCTTC